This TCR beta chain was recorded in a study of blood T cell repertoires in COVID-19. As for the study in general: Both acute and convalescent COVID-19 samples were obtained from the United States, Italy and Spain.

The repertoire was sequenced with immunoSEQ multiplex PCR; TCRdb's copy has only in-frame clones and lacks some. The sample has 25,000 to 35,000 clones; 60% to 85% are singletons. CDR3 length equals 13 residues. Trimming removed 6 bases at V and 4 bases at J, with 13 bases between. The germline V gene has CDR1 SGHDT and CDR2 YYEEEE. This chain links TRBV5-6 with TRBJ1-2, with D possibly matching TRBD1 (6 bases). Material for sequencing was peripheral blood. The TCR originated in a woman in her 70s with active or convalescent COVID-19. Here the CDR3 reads CASNLDRTYGYTF. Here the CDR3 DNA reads TGTGCCAGCAACCTGGACAGAACCTATGGCTACACCTTC. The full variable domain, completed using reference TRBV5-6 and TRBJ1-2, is DAGVTQSPTHLIKTRGQQVTLRCSPKSGHDTVSWYQQALGQGPQFIFQYYEEEERQRGNFPDRFSGHQFPNYSSELNVNALLLGDSALYLCASNLDRTYGYTFGSGTRLTVV.